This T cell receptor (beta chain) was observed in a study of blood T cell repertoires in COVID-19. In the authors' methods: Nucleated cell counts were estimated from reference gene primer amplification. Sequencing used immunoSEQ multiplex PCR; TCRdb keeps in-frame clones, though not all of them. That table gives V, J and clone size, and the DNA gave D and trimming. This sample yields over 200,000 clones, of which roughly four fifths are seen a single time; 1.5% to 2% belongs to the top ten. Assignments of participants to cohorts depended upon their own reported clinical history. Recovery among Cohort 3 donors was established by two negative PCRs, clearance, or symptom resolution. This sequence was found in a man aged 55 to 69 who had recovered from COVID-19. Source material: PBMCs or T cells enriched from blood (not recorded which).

For the CDR3, the DNA is TGCAGTGCTAGTTTGGTAGCGGGGGGAGGAAAGACCCAGTACTTC. Amino acids: CSASLVAGGGKTQYF. V usage is TRBV20-1 and J usage is TRBJ2-5; 10 bases map to TRBD2. V was pared by 3 bases and J by 6 bases, with 10 bases of the junction left unmatched. The germline V gene encodes CDR1 DFQATT and CDR2 SNEGSKA (reference sequence). The CDR3 has 15 residues.